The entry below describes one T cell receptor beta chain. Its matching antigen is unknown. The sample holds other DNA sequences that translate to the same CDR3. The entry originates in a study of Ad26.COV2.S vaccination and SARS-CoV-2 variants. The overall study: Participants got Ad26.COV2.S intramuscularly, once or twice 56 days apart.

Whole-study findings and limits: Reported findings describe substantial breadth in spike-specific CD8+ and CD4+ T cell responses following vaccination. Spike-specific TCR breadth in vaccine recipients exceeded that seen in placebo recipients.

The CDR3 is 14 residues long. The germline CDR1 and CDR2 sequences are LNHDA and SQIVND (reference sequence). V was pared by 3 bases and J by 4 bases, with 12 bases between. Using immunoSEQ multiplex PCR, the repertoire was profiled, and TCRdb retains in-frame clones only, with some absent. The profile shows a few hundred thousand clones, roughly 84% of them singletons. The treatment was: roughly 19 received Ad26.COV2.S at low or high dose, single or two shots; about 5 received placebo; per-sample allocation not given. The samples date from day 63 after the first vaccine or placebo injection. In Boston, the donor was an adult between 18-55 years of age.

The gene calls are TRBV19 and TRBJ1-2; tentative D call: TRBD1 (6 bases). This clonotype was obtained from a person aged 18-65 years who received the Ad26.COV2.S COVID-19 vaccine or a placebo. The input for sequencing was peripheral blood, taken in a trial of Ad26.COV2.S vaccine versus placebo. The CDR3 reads CASSIRTDFYGYTF. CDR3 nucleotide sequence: TGTGCCAGTAGTATCAGGACAGACTTCTATGGCTACACCTTC.